The rows below give T cell receptor beta chains drawn from one sample of a study of identical twins. TCRdb itself ran the 5' RACE reads through MiXCR, one entry per CDR3 protein. The table includes a few hundred thousand distinct CDR3 sequences, roughly 15% detected once. The data also belong to a second study, concerning yellow fever vaccine responses in identical twins.

The sequenced material came from CD4+ T cells sorted from blood. The receptors were gathered from a woman aged 18-35 years in good health. Both conserved end residues are trimmed from each CDR3. A D gene is named only where the DNA matches it firmly.

j_call v_call d_call cdr3_aa
TRBJ1-1 TRBV5-1 NA ASSLAGSAAF
TRBJ2-2 TRBV5-1 NA ASSRANTGELF
TRBJ2-2 TRBV5-5 NA ASSFSEPRAGELF
TRBJ2-2 TRBV20-1 TRBD2 SARDRERGHTGELF
TRBJ2-1 TRBV11-3 TRBD2 ASSLDRGGSSYNEQF
TRBJ1-5 TRBV20-1 TRBD1 SARGQGAVSNQPQH
TRBJ2-1 TRBV11-2 NA ASSLGGESEQF
TRBJ1-2 TRBV6-5 NA ASSRDGGYT
TRBJ2-2 TRBV4-1 NA ASSQDGSRRGELF
TRBJ2-1 TRBV19 NA ASQARGFNEQF
TRBJ2-5 TRBV7-7 NA ASSLVTAGEGTQY
TRBJ2-7 TRBV12-3/TRBV12-4 TRBD1 ASRTGGLYEQY
TRBJ2-3 TRBV9 NA ASSADPRTDTQY
TRBJ2-7 TRBV25-1 NA ASSELSDSYEQY
TRBJ1-6 TRBV27 TRBD1 ASSLDRGPLH
TRBJ2-3 TRBV9 TRBD2 ASSPKAGGITDTQY
TRBJ2-5 TRBV10-2 NA ASAQGGAGIETQY
TRBJ2-5 TRBV7-2 NA ASSLADSLLTKTQY
TRBJ2-5 TRBV5-1 NA ASNSQETQY
TRBJ2-1 TRBV5-1 TRBD1 ASNLGDRTYNEQF
TRBJ2-4 TRBV5-6 NA ASSLGEAKNIQY
TRBJ2-4 TRBV27 NA ASSLGHAKNIQY
TRBJ1-2 TRBV6-5 NA ASSYAGSYGYT
TRBJ1-1 TRBV5-1 NA ASSLFQAPNTEAF
TRBJ1-1 TRBV5-1 TRBD1 ASSSAGTGRNTEAF
TRBJ2-1 TRBV20-1 TRBD2 SARDQAGGYNEQF
TRBJ1-5 TRBV12-3/TRBV12-4 NA ASSFDSNQPQH
TRBJ2-5 TRBV5-1 NA ASSWTGTTQETQY
TRBJ2-2 TRBV24-1 TRBD1 ATSDSGWTGGRTGELF
TRBJ1-1 TRBV12-5 NA ASGLNPVDTEAF
TRBJ1-2 TRBV4-1 TRBD1 ASSRETGFGYT
TRBJ2-1 TRBV20-1 NA SLRNGFLDEQF
TRBJ2-1 TRBV14 NA ASSQVASVDYNEQF
TRBJ1-1 TRBV20-1 NA SARDPGGTEAF
TRBJ1-1 TRBV12-3/TRBV12-4 TRBD1 ASSPGQGGNTEAF
TRBJ1-1 TRBV18 NA ASSRPVKMNTEAF
TRBJ2-7 TRBV28 NA ASSSGIVGKRSYEQY
TRBJ2-5 TRBV24-1 TRBD2 ATSDGLAGEETQY
TRBJ2-1 TRBV18 NA ASSPSKPLRSYNEQF
TRBJ2-3 TRBV24-1 TRBD1 ATSDPTGAQDTQY
TRBJ2-3 TRBV7-3 NA ASSLRPSYSTDTQY
TRBJ2-3 TRBV11-1 NA ASSFKDNTDTQY
TRBJ1-2 TRBV6-1 TRBD1 ASRGQGVGYGYT
TRBJ2-2 TRBV3-1 TRBD2 ATVGGGASGELF
TRBJ1-1 TRBV5-1 NA ASSPSMNTEAF
TRBJ2-5 TRBV20-1 TRBD2 SARFAGGPSETQY
TRBJ1-2 TRBV11-2 NA ASSLLEGLNYGYT
TRBJ2-7 TRBV18 NA ASSPEAKGALNYEQY
TRBJ2-2 TRBV9 TRBD1 ASSGDRVWTGELF
TRBJ2-1 TRBV20-1 NA SARASPRDGYNEQF
TRBJ1-1 TRBV7-9 TRBD1 ASSLGTGDSEAF